This is a list of T cell receptor beta chains from one sample in a study of graft-versus-host responses after intestinal transplantation. Their antigen targets remain unknown. Measured with immunoSEQ multiplex PCR; TCRdb has only the in-frame clones, and not every one. The table shows more than 65,000 clones, with 90% occurring only once. The specimen comprised unstimulated CD8+ T cells sorted from spleen or lymph node cells, sampled before intestinal transplant. All receptors come from a human donor who received an intestinal transplant. Each CDR3 is given with its conserved first and last residue. D genes are given only for firm matches. Clone size is given for some rows only: seen once, a few or many times, or a class if the clone is expanded.

CDR3nt: TGTGCCAGCAGCTTAGGACAGGTTAGTGAGCAGTTCTTC
CDR3aa: CASSLGQVSEQFF
j_gene: TRBJ2-1
d_gene: .
v_gene: TRBV7-6
abundance: .

CDR3nt: TGCAGCGTTTTACGGGAGGGGACTGAAGCTTTCTTT
CDR3aa: CSVLREGTEAFF
j_gene: TRBJ1-1
d_gene: .
v_gene: TRBV29-1
abundance: .

CDR3nt: TGTGCCAGCTCCCAGGGGAATTCACCCCTCCACTTT
CDR3aa: CASSQGNSPLHF
j_gene: TRBJ1-6
d_gene: .
v_gene: TRBV9
abundance: .

CDR3nt: TGTGCCAGCAGCCTCCGAGGGACTAGCGGGGCCCGAGGTGAGCAGTTCTTC
CDR3aa: CASSLRGTSGARGEQFF
j_gene: TRBJ2-1
d_gene: TRBD2
v_gene: TRBV11-2
abundance: .

CDR3nt: TGTGCCAGCAGCGCCCCAGACAGGGGGGACACTGAAGCTTTCTTT
CDR3aa: CASSAPDRGDTEAFF
j_gene: TRBJ1-1
d_gene: TRBD1
v_gene: TRBV9
abundance: .

CDR3nt: TGTGCTAGCAGCGCTGGACAGGGGGCATGGGAGACCCAGTACTTC
CDR3aa: CASSAGQGAWETQYF
j_gene: TRBJ2-5
d_gene: TRBD1
v_gene: TRBV7-7
abundance: .

CDR3nt: TGTGCCAGCAGCCCAGGACAGGGAGGCTACGAGCAGTACTTC
CDR3aa: CASSPGQGGYEQYF
j_gene: TRBJ2-7
d_gene: TRBD1
v_gene: TRBV14
abundance: .

CDR3nt: TGCAGCGTTCGAGGGCTTGCCGGGGAGCTGTTTTTT
CDR3aa: CSVRGLAGELFF
j_gene: TRBJ2-2
d_gene: .
v_gene: TRBV29-1
abundance: .

CDR3nt: TGTGCCAGCAGCTTAGGGGGGAGCTCCTACAATGAGCAGTTCTTC
CDR3aa: CASSLGGSSYNEQFF
j_gene: TRBJ2-1
d_gene: .
v_gene: TRBV13
abundance: few

CDR3nt: TGTGCCAGTGAAAGGGGGGGAGCCCCCTACGAGCAGTACTTC
CDR3aa: CASERGGAPYEQYF
j_gene: TRBJ2-7
d_gene: .
v_gene: TRBV6-1
abundance: .

CDR3nt: TGTGCCAGCGAGTCTCCTTTCCCGATTTACGAGCAGTACTTC
CDR3aa: CASESPFPIYEQYF
j_gene: TRBJ2-7
d_gene: .
v_gene: TRBV6-5
abundance: .

CDR3nt: TGTGCCAGCACCCCAGGGGCGGGCAATGAGCAGTTCTTC
CDR3aa: CASTPGAGNEQFF
j_gene: TRBJ2-1
d_gene: .
v_gene: TRBV6-5
abundance: .

CDR3nt: TGTGCCAGCTCGGGCGCAGGGTCAGATACGCAGTATTTT
CDR3aa: CASSGAGSDTQYF
j_gene: TRBJ2-3
d_gene: .
v_gene: TRBV18
abundance: .

CDR3nt: TGTGCCAGCAGGGGTTCCGACAGCCCGAACACCGGGGAGCTGTTTTTT
CDR3aa: CASRGSDSPNTGELFF
j_gene: TRBJ2-2
d_gene: .
v_gene: TRBV7-3
abundance: .

CDR3nt: TGTGCCACCAGCAGAGATGGGCCCAACACTGAAGCTTTCTTT
CDR3aa: CATSRDGPNTEAFF
j_gene: TRBJ1-1
d_gene: .
v_gene: TRBV15
abundance: .

CDR3nt: TGTGCCAGCAGCACCCGGTCCGGGGGGGTTTTCGAGCAGTACTTC
CDR3aa: CASSTRSGGVFEQYF
j_gene: TRBJ2-7
d_gene: TRBD2
v_gene: TRBV9
abundance: .

CDR3nt: TGTGCCAGCAGTGAAGAGGGGGCACGGTGGCACTATGGCTACACCTTC
CDR3aa: CASSEEGARWHYGYTF
j_gene: TRBJ1-2
d_gene: TRBD1
v_gene: TRBV2
abundance: .

CDR3nt: TGTGCCAGCAGTGAGGAGCGGGGGGGCCGCGATGAGCAGTTCTTC
CDR3aa: CASSEERGGRDEQFF
j_gene: TRBJ2-1
d_gene: TRBD2
v_gene: TRBV2
abundance: .

CDR3nt: TGCACCAGCAGCCAGGGGCAGGGGGCCGGGGAGACCCAGTACTTC
CDR3aa: CTSSQGQGAGETQYF
j_gene: TRBJ2-5
d_gene: .
v_gene: TRBV1
abundance: .

CDR3nt: TGTGCCAGCAGTACTAGCGGGGGGGCCCCGAATGAGCAGTTCTTC
CDR3aa: CASSTSGGAPNEQFF
j_gene: TRBJ2-1
d_gene: TRBD2
v_gene: TRBV6-5
abundance: once

CDR3nt: TGTGCCAGCAGCTTCTGGCAGGGCTATGGCTACACCTTC
CDR3aa: CASSFWQGYGYTF
j_gene: TRBJ1-2
d_gene: .
v_gene: TRBV13
abundance: .

CDR3nt: TGTGCCAGCAGCTTGGGGCAGGCTGAGCAGTTCTTC
CDR3aa: CASSLGQAEQFF
j_gene: TRBJ2-1
d_gene: .
v_gene: TRBV5-4
abundance: once

CDR3nt: TGTGCCAGCAGCCCCAGCGGAGACTACAATGAGCAGTTCTTC
CDR3aa: CASSPSGDYNEQFF
j_gene: TRBJ2-1
d_gene: .
v_gene: TRBV14
abundance: .

CDR3nt: TGCGCCAGCAGTGGGACAGGGGCCGGCGAGCAGTACTTC
CDR3aa: CASSGTGAGEQYF
j_gene: TRBJ2-7
d_gene: TRBD1
v_gene: TRBV10-1
abundance: .

CDR3nt: TGTGCCAGCAGCCCGACTAGCGGGGACTCCTACGAGCAGTACTTC
CDR3aa: CASSPTSGDSYEQYF
j_gene: TRBJ2-7
d_gene: TRBD2
v_gene: TRBV7-2
abundance: .

CDR3nt: TGTGCCAGCAGCCACCAATTAATGAGACAGGTCTATGGCTACACCTTC
CDR3aa: CASSHQLMRQVYGYTF
j_gene: TRBJ1-2
d_gene: .
v_gene: TRBV7-9
abundance: .

CDR3nt: TGCGCCAGCAGCCAACTAGCGGGGGGGAGCACAGATACGCAGTATTTT
CDR3aa: CASSQLAGGSTDTQYF
j_gene: TRBJ2-3
d_gene: TRBD2
v_gene: TRBV4-1
abundance: .

CDR3nt: TGTGCCAGCAGCCCCGTCTCCCATGGCTACACCTTC
CDR3aa: CASSPVSHGYTF
j_gene: TRBJ1-2
d_gene: .
v_gene: TRBV13
abundance: .

CDR3nt: TGTGCCAGCAGCTTCCCGGCGACTAACTACGAGCAGTACTTC
CDR3aa: CASSFPATNYEQYF
j_gene: TRBJ2-7
d_gene: .
v_gene: TRBV5-6
abundance: .

CDR3nt: TGCGCCAGCAGTGAGAACCCGGGATTATACGAGCAGTACTTC
CDR3aa: CASSENPGLYEQYF
j_gene: TRBJ2-7
d_gene: .
v_gene: TRBV10-2
abundance: few

CDR3nt: TGTGCCATCACCGAGCTAGCCAACGGACAGCCCTATGGCTACACCTTC
CDR3aa: CAITELANGQPYGYTF
j_gene: TRBJ1-2
d_gene: .
v_gene: TRBV10-3
abundance: .

CDR3nt: TGTGCCAGCAGCGACGGGAGCGGCGAGCAGTACTTC
CDR3aa: CASSDGSGEQYF
j_gene: TRBJ2-7
d_gene: .
v_gene: TRBV9
abundance: .

CDR3nt: TGTGCCAGCACCCCGCGGGGGGAAAATGAAAAACTGTTTTTT
CDR3aa: CASTPRGENEKLFF
j_gene: TRBJ1-4
d_gene: .
v_gene: TRBV7-9
abundance: .

CDR3nt: TGCGCCAGCAGTCCCACAGGGGTTAGGACCTACGAGCAGTACTTC
CDR3aa: CASSPTGVRTYEQYF
j_gene: TRBJ2-7
d_gene: TRBD1
v_gene: TRBV27
abundance: .

CDR3nt: TGTGCCAGCAGTCTAGGGCCCGGGACCTACGAGCAGTACTTC
CDR3aa: CASSLGPGTYEQYF
j_gene: TRBJ2-7
d_gene: .
v_gene: TRBV7-9
abundance: .

CDR3nt: TGTGCCAGCAGTGAATCTGGTACCCTCAGGGATACTGAAGCTTTCTTT
CDR3aa: CASSESGTLRDTEAFF
j_gene: TRBJ1-1
d_gene: .
v_gene: TRBV25-1
abundance: .

CDR3nt: TGCAGCGTTGAACCTAGCGGGGGGGCCGATGAGCAGTTCTTC
CDR3aa: CSVEPSGGADEQFF
j_gene: TRBJ2-1
d_gene: TRBD2
v_gene: TRBV29-1
abundance: .

CDR3nt: TGCGCCAGCAGCCATTCGGTGGTTTTGGAAGCTTTCTTT
CDR3aa: CASSHSVVLEAFF
j_gene: TRBJ1-1
d_gene: .
v_gene: TRBV4-1
abundance: .

CDR3nt: TGTGCCATCAGTGAATGGCACCAAGAGACCCAGTACTTC
CDR3aa: CAISEWHQETQYF
j_gene: TRBJ2-5
d_gene: .
v_gene: TRBV10-3
abundance: .

CDR3nt: TGTGCCAGCAGCCAAGATCCTCTGGCAGGCTATGGCTACACCTTC
CDR3aa: CASSQDPLAGYGYTF
j_gene: TRBJ1-2
d_gene: .
v_gene: TRBV14
abundance: .

CDR3nt: TGTGCCAGCAGCTCAGGACAGTCCCTCTACGAGCAGTACTTC
CDR3aa: CASSSGQSLYEQYF
j_gene: TRBJ2-7
d_gene: .
v_gene: TRBV13
abundance: .

CDR3nt: TGTGCCAGCAGCTTAGGGGCATCGCCGTATGGAAACACCATATATTTT
CDR3aa: CASSLGASPYGNTIYF
j_gene: TRBJ1-3
d_gene: .
v_gene: TRBV7-6
abundance: .

CDR3nt: TGTGCCAGTAGTTGGGGGGGGAGCGATGAGCAGTTCTTC
CDR3aa: CASSWGGSDEQFF
j_gene: TRBJ2-1
d_gene: TRBD2
v_gene: TRBV19
abundance: .

CDR3nt: TGTGCCAGCAGGCCTACAGGGAACGCCAATCAGCCCCAGCATTTT
CDR3aa: CASRPTGNANQPQHF
j_gene: TRBJ1-5
d_gene: .
v_gene: TRBV6-5
abundance: .

CDR3nt: TGTGCCAGCAGTGAAACAGGGTATTCGGCAAATCAGCCCCAGCATTTT
CDR3aa: CASSETGYSANQPQHF
j_gene: TRBJ1-5
d_gene: .
v_gene: TRBV6-1
abundance: .

CDR3nt: TGTGCCAGCAGTGGAGGTACAGGGTGGGACGAGCAGTACTTC
CDR3aa: CASSGGTGWDEQYF
j_gene: TRBJ2-7
d_gene: .
v_gene: TRBV2
abundance: .

CDR3nt: TGTGCCAGCAGTTACCTCGGGTCAGGGGATAATTCACCCCTCCACTTT
CDR3aa: CASSYLGSGDNSPLHF
j_gene: TRBJ1-6
d_gene: .
v_gene: TRBV6-5
abundance: once

CDR3nt: TGTGCCAGCAGCTTTACTAGCGGGGGTATTAATGAGCAGTTCTTC
CDR3aa: CASSFTSGGINEQFF
j_gene: TRBJ2-1
d_gene: TRBD2
v_gene: TRBV7-3
abundance: .

CDR3nt: TGCGCCAGCAGCTCAGGGGTGGGGGGGACTGAAGCTTTCTTT
CDR3aa: CASSSGVGGTEAFF
j_gene: TRBJ1-1
d_gene: .
v_gene: TRBV4-1
abundance: .

CDR3nt: TGTGCCAGCAGCCCTAGCGGGGGGACCTACGAGCAGTACTTC
CDR3aa: CASSPSGGTYEQYF
j_gene: TRBJ2-7
d_gene: TRBD2
v_gene: TRBV13
abundance: few

CDR3nt: TGTGCCAGCAGCGCCGGACAGGGGCCCCTTTACGAGCAGTACTTC
CDR3aa: CASSAGQGPLYEQYF
j_gene: TRBJ2-7
d_gene: TRBD1
v_gene: TRBV7-6
abundance: .

CDR3nt: TGTGCCAGCAGTGAATGGCAGGGGGGTGAGCCCCAGCATTTT
CDR3aa: CASSEWQGGEPQHF
j_gene: TRBJ1-5
d_gene: TRBD1
v_gene: TRBV2
abundance: .

CDR3nt: TGTGCCAGCACCCCAGGTGGCGTGGGCTATGGCTACACCTTC
CDR3aa: CASTPGGVGYGYTF
j_gene: TRBJ1-2
d_gene: .
v_gene: TRBV9
abundance: .

CDR3nt: TGTGCCAGCAGTGAATCGGGGAGTCAGCCCCAGCATTTT
CDR3aa: CASSESGSQPQHF
j_gene: TRBJ1-5
d_gene: .
v_gene: TRBV6-1
abundance: .

CDR3nt: TGTGCCAGCAGGACCGGAACTACAACTAATGAAAAACTGTTTTTT
CDR3aa: CASRTGTTTNEKLFF
j_gene: TRBJ1-4
d_gene: .
v_gene: TRBV2
abundance: .

CDR3nt: TGTGCCAGCAGCTTAGGCGTTTGGGGCTACACCTTC
CDR3aa: CASSLGVWGYTF
j_gene: TRBJ1-2
d_gene: .
v_gene: TRBV7-8
abundance: .

CDR3nt: TGTGCCAGCAGCCCCCGGACTAGCGGGGAGTACAATGAGCAGTTCTTC
CDR3aa: CASSPRTSGEYNEQFF
j_gene: TRBJ2-1
d_gene: TRBD2
v_gene: TRBV9
abundance: .

CDR3nt: TGTGCCAGCAGTGAAGGTGCCGGGACAACTCTTGAAGAGCAGTACTTC
CDR3aa: CASSEGAGTTLEEQYF
j_gene: TRBJ2-7
d_gene: .
v_gene: TRBV6-1
abundance: .